The rows below give T cell receptor beta chains drawn from one sample of a study of glioma-infiltrating T cells. TCRdb reanalysed the multiplex PCR reads using MiXCR and keeps one entry per CDR3 protein. In the table there are 150,000 to 200,000 distinct CDR3 sequences, roughly 32% of which are singletons. Source material: glioma tissue, nonneoplastic brain tissue, or PBMCs (not recorded which). These receptors originate from a human donor with low-grade glioma or glioblastoma, undergoing nonglioma brain surgery, or in good health (not recorded which). Each CDR3 is given with its conserved first and last residue. The D gene is left open where the match is weak. Some rows have no size entry. The others give once, few or many, or a class for an expanded clone.

>TRBV5-1|TRBJ1-1|many|NA
TGCGCCAGCAGCTTCCTTGATCGGCAGGGTGAAGCTTTCTTT
CASSFLDRQGEAFF
>TRBV6-2/TRBV6-3|TRBJ2-1|NA|TRBD2
TGTGCCATCAGTCCCTCCGGCGGGAGAGAATACAGTGAGCAGTTCTTC
CAISPSGGREYSEQFF
>TRBV6-1|TRBJ1-2|many|NA
TGTGCCAGCAGTGAAACTAACGATTTCGGCGGCAGCGACTACACCTTC
CASSETNDFGGSDYTF
>TRBV5-1|TRBJ2-7|few|NA
TGCGCCAGCAGCTTGGTAGGGGGGACCTACGAGCAGTACTTC
CASSLVGGTYEQYF
>TRBV20-1|TRBJ2-7|many|NA
TGCAGTGCCACCCCATGGAACGAGCAGTACTTC
CSATPWNEQYF
>TRBV19|TRBJ1-1|few|NA
TGTGCCAGTAGATCGCTGGTGGGGGGGGGGTCTGAAGCTTTCTTT
CASRSLVGGGSEAFF
>TRBV5-1|TRBJ2-3|once|TRBD2
TGCGCCAGCAGCACCGGGACTAGCGGGAGGTTCGCAGATACGCAGTATTTT
CASSTGTSGRFADTQYF
>TRBV7-2|TRBJ2-5|few|NA
TGTGCCAGCAGATCTGCCTACACAGGGAAAGAGACCCAGTACTTC
CASRSAYTGKETQYF
>TRBV19|TRBJ2-5|many|NA
TGTGCCAGTAGTATAGGTCTGTGGACAGCGCAAGAGACCCAGTACTTC
CASSIGLWTAQETQYF
>TRBV20-1|TRBJ2-7|many|NA
TGCAGTGCTCTCGGACCCGACTACGAGCAGTACTTC
CSALGPDYEQYF
>TRBV4-1|TRBJ1-2|NA|TRBD1
TGCGCCAGCAGCCAGATAGACCAGGGGGACTATGGCTACACCTTC
CASSQIDQGDYGYTF
>TRBV6-5|TRBJ2-3|many|NA
TGTGCCAGCAGTTACTCGATTGTGGGAATAGATACGCAGTATTTT
CASSYSIVGIDTQYF
>TRBV19|TRBJ2-1|NA|TRBD2
TGTGCCAGTAGTCTGCGGGAGAGGGGCAATGAGCAGTTCTTC
CASSLRERGNEQFF
>TRBV4-2|TRBJ2-7|NA|NA
TGTGCCAGCAGCCCAGATTCTGAGCGGGACAGCTCCTACGAGCAGTACTTC
CASSPDSERDSSYEQYF
>TRBV7-2|TRBJ2-2|many|TRBD2
TGTGCCAGCAGCCCGGGAGGGGATCTAAACACCGGGGAGCTGTTTTTT
CASSPGGDLNTGELFF
>TRBV27|TRBJ2-1|many|NA
TGTGCCACCACCTCGGGACAACCTGGAGATGAGCAGTTCTTC
CATTSGQPGDEQFF
>TRBV6-4|TRBJ2-6|NA|TRBD1
TGTGCCAGCAGTGGGGGACAGGCCTCTGGGGCCAACGTCCTGACTTTC
CASSGGQASGANVLTF
>TRBV12-3/TRBV12-4|TRBJ2-3|many|TRBD1
TGTGCCAGCAGTAACGATGAGGACAGGTCCCCCGATACGCAGTATTTT
CASSNDEDRSPDTQYF
>TRBV28|TRBJ1-2|NA|NA
TGTGCCAGAAGCAATCTCCATGGCTACACCTTC
CARSNLHGYTF
>TRBV6-1|TRBJ2-7|many|TRBD1
TGTGCCAGCAGCAAACCGGGACAGGGAACCTACGAGCAGTACTTC
CASSKPGQGTYEQYF
>TRBV6-2/TRBV6-3|TRBJ2-7|many|NA
TGTGCCAGCAGTTCCTTCGGACGGAATTCATTCTACGAGCAGTACTTC
CASSSFGRNSFYEQYF
>TRBV6-1|TRBJ2-3|NA|NA
TGTGCCATCAAAGCTAGGAGGAGCACAGATACGCAGTATTTT
CAIKARRSTDTQYF
>TRBV7-8|TRBJ2-5|once|TRBD2
TGTGCCAGCAGCTTGTCTAGCGGGAGTATCGAGACCCAGTACTTC
CASSLSSGSIETQYF
>TRBV7-2|TRBJ2-5|many|NA
TGTGCCAGCAGCTTCAGCTTATTTGAGACCCAGTACTTC
CASSFSLFETQYF
>TRBV2|TRBJ2-3|many|NA
TGTGCCAGCAGGTATAGCACAGATACGCAGTATTTT
CASRYSTDTQYF
>TRBV19|TRBJ2-5|few|NA
TGTGCCAGTAGTACGGACTTCGGAGAGTGGACCCAGTACTTC
CASSTDFGEWTQYF
>TRBV24-1|TRBJ2-3|many|NA
TGTGCCACCAGTGATTTGCAGTCTAGCGGCACAGATACGCAGTATTTT
CATSDLQSSGTDTQYF
>TRBV6-1|TRBJ1-3|many|NA
TGTGCCAGCAGCCTACGTCGCCCCCAGGCAGGAAACACCATATATTTT
CASSLRRPQAGNTIYF
>TRBV27|TRBJ2-7|many|NA
TGTGCCAGCAGTGCTGGTGGGCAGGGTGCCTACGAGCAGTACTTC
CASSAGGQGAYEQYF
>TRBV15|TRBJ2-7|NA|TRBD1
TGTGCCGCCAGAAGAGACAGGGAGCTGGGCGAGCAGTACTTC
CAARRDRELGEQYF
>TRBV4-2|TRBJ2-5|many|TRBD1
TGTGCCAGCAGCCTTATGGGACAGCCCCAAGAGACCCAGTACTTC
CASSLMGQPQETQYF
>TRBV4-2|TRBJ2-2|many|TRBD2
TGTGCCAGCACCCAGGCGGGAGGCGCGAACACCGGGGAGCTGTTTTTT
CASTQAGGANTGELFF
>TRBV10-3|TRBJ2-1|many|TRBD2
TGTGCCATCAGGGCTAGCGGGCAGGGCGGTCGGGATGAGCAGTTCTTC
CAIRASGQGGRDEQFF
>TRBV20-1|TRBJ1-1|NA|NA
TGCAGTGCTAGGATGAAGTGGCACTCGAACACTGAAGCTTTCTTT
CSARMKWHSNTEAFF
>TRBV20-1|TRBJ2-7|many|NA
TGCAGTTCTAAAGACTTCTTAATCGAGCAGTACTTC
CSSKDFLIEQYF
>TRBV7-2|TRBJ2-5|many|TRBD2
TGTGCCAGCAGCTGGACTAGCGATCCCATTCAAGAGACCCAGTACTTC
CASSWTSDPIQETQYF
>TRBV6-1|TRBJ2-5|few|TRBD1
TGTGCCAGCAGTGGGGGGACAGGCGGAGGCCAAGAGACCCAGTACTTC
CASSGGTGGGQETQYF
>TRBV27|TRBJ2-7|many|TRBD1
TGTGCCAGCAGTTTAAGACAGGGGGCACAGTACGAGCAGTACTTC
CASSLRQGAQYEQYF
>TRBV6-1|TRBJ1-5|many|TRBD1
TGTGCCAGCAGGGGACAGGGGGTCGGTTCGGTGGCCCAGCATTTT
CASRGQGVGSVAQHF
>TRBV12-3/TRBV12-4|TRBJ1-1|NA|TRBD1
TGTGCCAGCAGTTTAACCCTGGGACAGGGGGTAAGGACTGAAGCTTTCTTT
CASSLTLGQGVRTEAFF
>TRBV5-4|TRBJ2-7|many|NA
TGTGCCAGCAGCGGGCGCCAAGGAACCTACGAGCAGTACTTC
CASSGRQGTYEQYF
>TRBV13|TRBJ2-7|few|TRBD2
TGTGCCAGCAGCTTTGGGACTAGCGGGGATGAGCAGTACTTC
CASSFGTSGDEQYF
>TRBV7-2|TRBJ2-7|NA|TRBD1
TGTGCCGGCAGCCTACAGGGGTCCTACTCCTACGAGCAGTACTTC
CAGSLQGSYSYEQYF
>TRBV27|TRBJ1-1|NA|NA
TGTGCCAGCAGTTTAACTCCAGGAGGGGCAGGGGAGAGGACTGAAGCTTTCTTT
CASSLTPGGAGERTEAFF
>TRBV11-2|TRBJ1-1|many|NA
TGTGCCAGCAGCTTAGATCTGGGGAGGGGAGCTTTCTTT
CASSLDLGRGAFF
>TRBV5-1|TRBJ2-7|few|NA
TGCGCCAGCAGACCGACGGGGAAAACCTACGAGCAGTACTTC
CASRPTGKTYEQYF
>TRBV10-3|TRBJ2-1|many|NA
TGTGCCATCAGTGAGTCGGTTCCCGGGATTGGCAATGAGCAGTTCTTC
CAISESVPGIGNEQFF
>TRBV28|TRBJ1-2|many|NA
TGTGCCAGCAGTTCAAGGTTCCAGGGGTCCTATGGCTACACCTTC
CASSSRFQGSYGYTF
>TRBV24-1|TRBJ2-1|few|NA
TGTGCCACCAGTGATCGGCAGGGTGAGCAGTTCTTC
CATSDRQGEQFF
>TRBV4-1|TRBJ2-3|NA|NA
TGCGCCAGCAGCCAATACGGTGGGGGGCGTAAGGTCACAGATACGCAGTATTTT
CASSQYGGGRKVTDTQYF
>TRBV7-2|TRBJ2-4|NA|TRBD2
TGTGCCAGCAGCCGCTACCCATCAGTTTTAGCGGGAGCTGGCAACGAAAACATTCAGTACTTC
CASSRYPSVLAGAGNENIQYF
>TRBV7-9|TRBJ2-7|many|NA
TGTGCCAGCAGCCTAGGGACAATCCCCTACGAGCAGTACTTC
CASSLGTIPYEQYF
>TRBV4-1|TRBJ2-2|few|NA
TGCGCCAGCAGCCAAGATGTGGGGTTGAACACCGGGGAGCTGTTTTTT
CASSQDVGLNTGELFF
>TRBV20-1|TRBJ1-2|many|NA
TGCAGTGCTTCGGACAGAGGGTCCTATGGCTACACCTTC
CSASDRGSYGYTF
>TRBV29-1|TRBJ2-1|NA|NA
TGCAGCACAACGGGGAGCTCCTACAATGAGCAGTTCTTC
CSTTGSSYNEQFF